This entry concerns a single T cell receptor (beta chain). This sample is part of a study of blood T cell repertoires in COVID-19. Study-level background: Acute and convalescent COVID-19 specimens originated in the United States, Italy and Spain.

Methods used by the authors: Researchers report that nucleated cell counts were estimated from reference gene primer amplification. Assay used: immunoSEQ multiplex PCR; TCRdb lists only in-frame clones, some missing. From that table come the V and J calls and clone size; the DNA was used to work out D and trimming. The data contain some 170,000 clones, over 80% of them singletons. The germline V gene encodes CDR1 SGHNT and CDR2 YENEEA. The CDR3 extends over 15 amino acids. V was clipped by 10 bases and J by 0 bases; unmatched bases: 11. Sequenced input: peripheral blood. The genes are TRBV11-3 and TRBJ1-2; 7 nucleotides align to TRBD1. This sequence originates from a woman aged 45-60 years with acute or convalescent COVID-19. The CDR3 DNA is TGTGCCACCTCCCGAATAACAGGGGCTAACTATGGCTACACCTTC. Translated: CATSRITGANYGYTF.